The source of this TCR beta chain is a study of T cell clonotyping in hematopoietic cell transplantation. Study summary: Recipient samples before transplant were obtained post-cytoreduction. Findings and caveats of the study: Graft donor and pretransplant recipient Inverse Simpson Index values predicted broader posttransplant TCR diversity.

The time point denotes: recipient sample about 28 days before transplant, after cytoreduction. Blood collection times were about day -28 and days 30, 100, 180 posttransplant. Assay: immunoSEQ multiplex PCR; the TCRdb copy retains only in-frame clones and omits some. In the table there are approximately 11,000 clones, more than 85% of which are singletons. As for this clone: The antigen is unknown.

Germline V gene data show CDR1 as SGHVS and CDR2 as FNYEAQ. The CDR3 is 14 residues long. Trimming took 5 bases from V and 7 from J, leaving 18 bases between them. J is TRBJ2-7 and V is TRBV7-6, with D possibly being TRBD2 (5 bases). The source is a woman aged 35 to 49 with acute myeloid leukemia. Some clones in this sample may be carry-over from other donors' samples. The sequencing here drew on peripheral blood mononuclear cells, taken before stem cell transplant. The CDR3 DNA reads as TGTGCCAGCAGCCTAAACGGGGATCTAGGGGAGCAGTACTTC. Encoded protein: CASSLNGDLGEQYF.